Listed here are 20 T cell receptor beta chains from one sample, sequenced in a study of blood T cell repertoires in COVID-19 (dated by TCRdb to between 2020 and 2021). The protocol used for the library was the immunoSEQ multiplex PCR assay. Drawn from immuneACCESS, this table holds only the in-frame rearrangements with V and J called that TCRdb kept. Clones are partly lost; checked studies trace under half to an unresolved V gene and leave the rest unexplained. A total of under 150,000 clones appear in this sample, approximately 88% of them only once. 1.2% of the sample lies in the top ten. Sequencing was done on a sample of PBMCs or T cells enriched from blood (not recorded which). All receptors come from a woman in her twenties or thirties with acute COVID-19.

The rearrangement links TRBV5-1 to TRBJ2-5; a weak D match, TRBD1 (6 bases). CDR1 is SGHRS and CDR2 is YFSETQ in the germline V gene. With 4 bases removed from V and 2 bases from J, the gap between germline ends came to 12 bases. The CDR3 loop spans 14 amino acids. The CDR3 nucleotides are TGCGCCAGCAGCCTAGGACAGCCTCAAGAGACCCAGTACTTC. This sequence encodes CASSLGQPQETQYF.

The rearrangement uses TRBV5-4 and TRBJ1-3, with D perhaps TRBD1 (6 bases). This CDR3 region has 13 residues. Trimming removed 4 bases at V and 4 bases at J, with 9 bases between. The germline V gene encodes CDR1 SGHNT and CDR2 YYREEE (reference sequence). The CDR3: CASSIGQGNTIYF. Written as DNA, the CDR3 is TGTGCCAGCAGCATCGGACAGGGAAACACCATATATTTT.

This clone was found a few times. CDR3 sequence: CASSLGLSGSGSYEQYF. CDR3 DNA: TGTGCCAGCAGCTTGGGACTCAGCGGGAGTGGGTCCTACGAGCAGTACTTC. The rearrangement uses TRBV7-9 and TRBJ2-7; 8 bases are shared with TRBD2. The germline V gene encodes CDR1 SEHNR and CDR2 FQNEAQ (reference sequence). This CDR3 is 17 amino acids long. V shed 3 bases and J 1 base; nucleotides not matched to a gene: 11.

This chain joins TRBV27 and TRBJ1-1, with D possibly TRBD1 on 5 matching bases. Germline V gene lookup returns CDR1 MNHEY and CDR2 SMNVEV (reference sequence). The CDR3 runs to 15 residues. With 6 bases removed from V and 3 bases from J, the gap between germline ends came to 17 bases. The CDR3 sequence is CASRRTSGYYTEAFF. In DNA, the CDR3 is TGTGCCAGCAGACGAACGTCAGGGTACTACACTGAAGCTTTCTTT.

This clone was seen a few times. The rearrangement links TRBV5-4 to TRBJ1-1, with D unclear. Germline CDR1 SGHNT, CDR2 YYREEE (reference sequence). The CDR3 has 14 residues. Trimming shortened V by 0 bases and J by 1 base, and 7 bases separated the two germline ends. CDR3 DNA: TGTGCCAGCAGCTTGGGACACGCGAACACTGAAGCTTTCTTT. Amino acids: CASSLGHANTEAFF. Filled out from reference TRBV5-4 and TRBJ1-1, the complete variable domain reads ETGVTQSPTHLIKTRGQQVTLRCSSQSGHNTVSWYQQALGQGPQFIFQYYREEENGRGNFPPRFSGLQFPNYSSELNVNALELDDSALYLCASSLGHANTEAFFGQGTRLTVV.

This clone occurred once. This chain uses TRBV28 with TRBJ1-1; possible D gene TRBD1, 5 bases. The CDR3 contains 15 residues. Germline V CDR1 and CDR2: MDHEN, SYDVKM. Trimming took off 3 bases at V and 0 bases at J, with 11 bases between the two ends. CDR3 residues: CASSFFQGMNTEAFF. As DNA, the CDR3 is TGTGCCAGCAGTTTTTTTCAGGGTATGAACACTGAAGCTTTCTTT.

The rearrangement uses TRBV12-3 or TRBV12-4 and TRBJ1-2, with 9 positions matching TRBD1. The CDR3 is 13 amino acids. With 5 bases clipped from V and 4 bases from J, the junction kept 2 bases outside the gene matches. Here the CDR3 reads CASSRTGAYGYTF. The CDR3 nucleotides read TGTGCCAGCAGTCGGACAGGGGCCTATGGCTACACCTTC.

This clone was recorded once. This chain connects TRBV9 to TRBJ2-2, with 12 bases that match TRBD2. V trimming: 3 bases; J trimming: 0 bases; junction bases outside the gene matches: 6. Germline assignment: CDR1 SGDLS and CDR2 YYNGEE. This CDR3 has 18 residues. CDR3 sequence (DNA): TGTGCCAGCAGCGGACAGACTAGCGGGAGTCCGAACACCGGGGAGCTGTTTTTT. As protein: CASSGQTSGSPNTGELFF.

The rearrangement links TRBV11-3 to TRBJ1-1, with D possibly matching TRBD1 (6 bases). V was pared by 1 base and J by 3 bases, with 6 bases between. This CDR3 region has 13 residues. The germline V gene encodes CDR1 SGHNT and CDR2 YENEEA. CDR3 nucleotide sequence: TGTGCCAGCAGCTTAGGGGGGCACACTGAAGCTTTCTTT. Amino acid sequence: CASSLGGHTEAFF.

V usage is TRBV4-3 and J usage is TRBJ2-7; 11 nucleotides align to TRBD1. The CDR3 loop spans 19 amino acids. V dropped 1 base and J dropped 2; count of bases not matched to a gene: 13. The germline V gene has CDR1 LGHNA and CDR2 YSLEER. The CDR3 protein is CASSQALRTGGIITYEQYF. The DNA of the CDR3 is TGCGCCAGCAGCCAAGCCCTCCGGACAGGGGGCATTATAACCTACGAGCAGTACTTC.

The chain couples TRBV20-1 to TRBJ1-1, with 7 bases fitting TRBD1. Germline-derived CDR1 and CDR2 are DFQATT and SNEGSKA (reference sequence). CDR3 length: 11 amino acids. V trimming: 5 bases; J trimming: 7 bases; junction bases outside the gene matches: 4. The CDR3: CSAAGGSEAFF. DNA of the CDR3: TGCAGTGCTGCAGGGGGGAGTGAAGCTTTCTTT.

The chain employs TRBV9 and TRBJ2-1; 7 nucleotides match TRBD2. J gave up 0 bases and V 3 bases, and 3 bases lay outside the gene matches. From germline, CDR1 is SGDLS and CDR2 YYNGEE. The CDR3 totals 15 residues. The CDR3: CASSASGDSYNEQFF. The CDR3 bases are TGTGCCAGCAGCGCTAGCGGCGACTCCTACAATGAGCAGTTCTTC.

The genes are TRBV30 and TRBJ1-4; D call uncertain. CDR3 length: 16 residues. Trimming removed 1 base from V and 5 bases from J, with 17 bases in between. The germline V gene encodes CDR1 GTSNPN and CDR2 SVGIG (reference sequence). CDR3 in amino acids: CAWSGGWSGKNEKLFF. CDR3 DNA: TGTGCCTGGAGTGGTGGTTGGTCGGGAAAAAATGAAAAACTGTTTTTT.

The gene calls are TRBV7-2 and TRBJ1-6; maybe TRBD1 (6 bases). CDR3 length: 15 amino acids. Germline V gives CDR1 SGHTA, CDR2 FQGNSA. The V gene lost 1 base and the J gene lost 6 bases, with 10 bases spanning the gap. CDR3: CASSLGQGPNSPLHF. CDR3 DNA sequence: TGTGCCAGCAGCTTAGGCCAGGGGCCTAATTCACCCCTCCACTTT. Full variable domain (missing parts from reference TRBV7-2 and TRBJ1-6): GAGVSQSPSNKVTEKGKDVELRCDPISGHTALYWYRQSLGQGLEFLIYFQGNSAPDKSGLPSDRFSAERTGGSVSTLTIQRTQQEDSAVYLCASSLGQGPNSPLHFGNGTRLTVT.

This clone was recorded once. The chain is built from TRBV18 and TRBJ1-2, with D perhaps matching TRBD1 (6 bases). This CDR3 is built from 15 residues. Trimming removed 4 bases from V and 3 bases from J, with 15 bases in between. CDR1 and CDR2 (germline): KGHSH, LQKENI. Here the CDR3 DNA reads TGTGCCAGCTCACAAGCGGGGGCCCCGGACTATGGCTACACCTTC. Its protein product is CASSQAGAPDYGYTF. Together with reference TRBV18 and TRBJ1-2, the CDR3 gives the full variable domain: NAGVMQNPRHLVRRRGQEARLRCSPMKGHSHVYWYRQLPEEGLKFMVYLQKENIIDESGMPKERFSAEFPKEGPSILRIQQVVRGDSAAYFCASSQAGAPDYGYTFGSGTRLTVV.

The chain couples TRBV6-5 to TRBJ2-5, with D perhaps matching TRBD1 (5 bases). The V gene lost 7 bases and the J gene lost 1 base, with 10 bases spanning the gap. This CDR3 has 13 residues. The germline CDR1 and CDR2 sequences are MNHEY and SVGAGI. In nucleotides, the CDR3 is TGTGCCAGCATTGGGGCAGCCCAAGAGACCCAGTACTTC. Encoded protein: CASIGAAQETQYF.

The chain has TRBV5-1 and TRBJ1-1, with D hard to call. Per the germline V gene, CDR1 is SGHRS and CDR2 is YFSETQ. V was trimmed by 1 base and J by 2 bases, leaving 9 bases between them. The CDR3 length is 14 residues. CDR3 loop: CASSLSQLNTEAFF. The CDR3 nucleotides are TGCGCCAGCAGCTTGTCACAGCTAAACACTGAAGCTTTCTTT.

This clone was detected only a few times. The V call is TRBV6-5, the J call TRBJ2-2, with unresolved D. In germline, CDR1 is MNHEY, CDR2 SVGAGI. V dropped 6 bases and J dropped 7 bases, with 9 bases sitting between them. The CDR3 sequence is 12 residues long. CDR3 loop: CASRSNGGELFF. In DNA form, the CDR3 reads TGTGCCAGCAGGTCGAACGGCGGGGAGCTGTTTTTT.

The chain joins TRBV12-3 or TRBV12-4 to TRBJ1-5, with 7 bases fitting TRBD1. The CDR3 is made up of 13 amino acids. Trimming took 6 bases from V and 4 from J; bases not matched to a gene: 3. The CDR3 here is CASRLTGNQPQHF. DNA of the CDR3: TGTGCCAGCAGACTGACAGGGAATCAGCCCCAGCATTTT.

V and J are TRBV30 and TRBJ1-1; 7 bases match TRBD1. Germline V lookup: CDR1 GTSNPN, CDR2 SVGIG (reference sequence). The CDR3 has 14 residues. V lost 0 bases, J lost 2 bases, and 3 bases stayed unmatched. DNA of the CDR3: TGTGCCTGGAGTGTAGACAGGGTCAACACTGAAGCTTTCTTT. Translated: CAWSVDRVNTEAFF.